The 25 T cell receptor beta chains below all came from one sample that was sequenced in a study of T cells in localized non-small cell lung cancer. Generated by immunoSEQ multiplex PCR, the TCRdb table keeps only in-frame clones and is missing some. Here the sample spans around 20,000 clones, around 89% being singletons. Sample: peripheral blood, taken before any cancer treatment. These TCRs come from a man aged 40 to 70 with stage I lung adenocarcinoma.

This rearrangement joins TRBV13 to TRBJ2-2, with a weak D call TRBD1 (5 bases). The V and J ends lost 6 bases and 0 bases respectively, with 14 bases between them. The CDR3 contains 16 residues. Germline values: CDR1 PRHDT, CDR2 FYEKMQ (reference sequence). CDR3 bases: TGTGCCAGCAGGGCAAGACAGACTGCGAACACCGGGGAGCTGTTTTTT. Translation gives CASRARQTANTGELFF.

The rearrangement uses TRBV10-2 and TRBJ1-4; 7 bases map to TRBD1. CDR1 and CDR2 (germline): WSHSY, SAAADI. The CDR3 is made up of 14 amino acids. V was clipped by 6 bases and J by 4 bases; unmatched bases: 5. The CDR3 is CASSDRAVNEKLFF. CDR3 sequence (DNA): TGCGCCAGCAGCGACAGGGCCGTTAATGAAAAACTGTTTTTT.

The chain has TRBV6-1 and TRBJ2-4, with TRBD1 identical over 7 bases. The CDR3 sequence is 13 residues long. Germline-derived CDR1 and CDR2 are MNHNS and SASEGT. With 7 bases clipped from V and 9 bases from J, the junction kept 9 bases outside the gene matches. Here the CDR3 reads CASNRDSHTIQYF. DNA for the CDR3: TGTGCCAGCAATCGGGACAGTCATACCATTCAGTACTTC.

The gene calls are TRBV5-1 and TRBJ1-2; no clear D. The CDR3 runs 13 residues. V was clipped by 3 bases and J by 0 bases, with 6 bases between them. Germline V gene sequence: CDR1 SGHRS, CDR2 YFSETQ. CDR3 nucleotides: TGCGCCAGCAGCTCCGGGCCTAACTATGGCTACACCTTC. It specifies CASSSGPNYGYTF. Full variable domain (outside the CDR3, taken from reference TRBV5-1 and TRBJ1-2): KAGVTQTPRYLIKTRGQQVTLSCSPISGHRSVSWYQQTPGQGLQFLFEYFSETQRNKGNFPGRFSGRQFSNSRSEMNVSTLELGDSALYLCASSSGPNYGYTFGSGTRLTVV.

This chain connects TRBV5-6 to TRBJ2-7; 8 nucleotides align to TRBD1. CDR3 length: 13 amino acids. Germline loops: CDR1 SGHDT, CDR2 YYEEEE. V lost 4 bases, J lost 3 bases, and 3 bases stayed unmatched. In nucleotides, the CDR3 is TGTGCCAGCAGCCCCACAGGGGGCTACGAGCAGTACTTC. Amino acids: CASSPTGGYEQYF.

The genes are TRBV27 and TRBJ2-7; 7 bases align to TRBD1. The V segment lost 4 bases and the J segment 3 bases; nucleotides outside the gene matches: 3. This CDR3 contains 13 residues. CDR1 is MNHEY and CDR2 is SMNVEV in the germline V gene (reference sequence). The CDR3 bases are TGTGCCAGCAGTTCTCAGGGGGACTACGAGCAGTACTTC. The encoded protein is CASSSQGDYEQYF.

The chain joins TRBV11-3 to TRBJ2-3; D perhaps matches TRBD2 (6 bases). This CDR3 contains 17 residues. Germline V lookup: CDR1 SGHNT, CDR2 YENEEA. The V end lost 5 bases, the J end lost 5 bases, and 23 bases lay between the germline ends. The CDR3 here is CASSRGPGRGRLDTQYF. DNA of the CDR3: TGTGCCAGCAGCCGCGGCCCCGGGCGTGGGAGGTTAGATACGCAGTATTTT.

The chain links TRBV11-2 to TRBJ1-4, with a tentative D call TRBD1 (5 bases). Trimming pared 3 bases from V and 6 bases from J, leaving 14 bases between. The CDR3 sequence is 15 residues long. The germline V gene encodes CDR1 SGHAT and CDR2 FQNNGV. The chain's CDR3 is CASSFTSGRDEKLFF. The CDR3 nucleotides are TGTGCCAGCAGCTTTACTTCAGGGAGAGATGAAAAACTGTTTTTT. Variable domain in full (rest from reference TRBV11-2 and TRBJ1-4): EAGVAQSPRYKIIEKRQSVAFWCNPISGHATLYWYQQILGQGPKLLIQFQNNGVVDDSQLPKDRFSAERLKGVDSTLKIQPAKLEDSAVYLCASSFTSGRDEKLFFGSGTQLSVL.

The chain carries TRBV5-8 and TRBJ1-5; D remains ambiguous. The CDR3 length is 15 residues. CDR1 SGHTS and CDR2 YDEGEE come from the germline V gene. V lost 7 bases and J 0 bases, leaving 14 bases between the germline ends. CDR3 sequence (DNA): TGTGCCAGCGCGACGTCAGCTTATAGCAATCAGCCCCAGCATTTT. This sequence encodes CASATSAYSNQPQHF.

The rearrangement links TRBV19 to TRBJ1-5; 8 bases match TRBD1. Germline trimming cut 9 bases from V and 7 bases from J; bases unmatched to any gene: 5. Germline V gene sequence: CDR1 LNHDA, CDR2 SQIVND (reference sequence). The CDR3 has 12 amino acids. The DNA for the CDR3 is TGTGCCAGCTCGACAGGGGCCCAGCCCCAGCATTTT. Translating it yields CASSTGAQPQHF.

The chain has TRBV7-2 and TRBJ2-2; TRBD1 matches 8 bases. The CDR3 extends over 16 amino acids. V was clipped by 5 bases and J by 1 base; unmatched bases: 6. Germline V gives CDR1 SGHTA, CDR2 FQGNSA. The DNA of the CDR3 is TGTGCCAGCAGCCCGGGTGGACAGGGGAACACCGGGGAGCTGTTTTTT. This gives the protein CASSPGGQGNTGELFF. Drawing the rest from reference TRBV7-2 and TRBJ2-2, the complete variable domain is GAGVSQSPSNKVTEKGKDVELRCDPISGHTALYWYRQSLGQGLEFLIYFQGNSAPDKSGLPSDRFSAERTGGSVSTLTIQRTQQEDSAVYLCASSPGGQGNTGELFFGEGSRLTVL.

The sample holds one count of this clone. The V call is TRBV18, the J call TRBJ1-5; 10 positions agree with TRBD1. Germline V lookup: CDR1 KGHSH, CDR2 LQKENI. The CDR3 contains 15 residues. The ends lost 2 bases at V and 4 bases at J; junction bases unmatched: 2. The CDR3 here is CASSPGTGVNQPQHF. The CDR3, as DNA: TGTGCCAGCTCACCAGGGACAGGGGTAAATCAGCCCCAGCATTTT.

The chain is built from TRBV27 and TRBJ2-2; D ambiguous. V lost 2 bases and J lost 6, with 7 bases in between. In germline, CDR1 is MNHEY, CDR2 SMNVEV (reference sequence). The CDR3 loop spans 13 amino acids. The CDR3 region has the DNA TGTGCCAGCAGTTTAACCCGGTCCGGGGAGCTGTTTTTT. Protein sequence: CASSLTRSGELFF.

The chain couples TRBV9 to TRBJ2-3; D gene uncertain. CDR3 size: 14 residues. The germline V and J ends were trimmed by 2 bases and 1 base, with 8 bases remaining between them. CDR1 SGDLS and CDR2 YYNGEE come from the germline V gene. The CDR3 bases are TGTGCCAGCAGCGTTAGCTTTGGCACAGATACGCAGTATTTT. Encoded protein: CASSVSFGTDTQYF.

The chain employs TRBV18 and TRBJ2-7, with no clear D. There are 15 residues in the CDR3. The V and J ends lost 2 bases and 3 bases respectively, with 14 bases between them. Per the germline V gene, CDR1 is KGHSH and CDR2 is LQKENI. Written as DNA, the CDR3 is TGTGCCAGCTCACCAGGGTCCAGAAAATACTACGAGCAGTACTTC. This sequence encodes CASSPGSRKYYEQYF.

V is TRBV6-1 and J is TRBJ2-3; unclear D gene. The germline CDR1 and CDR2 sequences are MNHNS and SASEGT. This CDR3 region has 12 residues. Deletions cut 4 bases from V and 5 bases from J, with 7 bases between. In nucleotides, the CDR3 is TGTGCCAGCAGTGTTCCAGTAGATACGCAGTATTTT. Translation: CASSVPVDTQYF.

The rearrangement joins TRBV5-8 to TRBJ2-2; possibly TRBD1 for D (5 bases). Germline V gene sequence: CDR1 SGHTS, CDR2 YDEGEE. There are 18 residues in the CDR3. V shed 0 bases and J shed 4 bases, with 19 bases lying between them. CDR3 region: CASSLVPPAGRVTGELFF. The DNA for the CDR3 is TGTGCCAGCAGCTTGGTACCTCCGGCAGGGCGAGTCACCGGGGAGCTGTTTTTT.

The J gene is TRBJ2-5, the V gene TRBV27; D not resolved. There are 10 residues in the CDR3. Between the trimmed V and J ends, which lost 10 bases and 6 bases, there was a span of 9 bases. Per the germline V gene, CDR1 is MNHEY and CDR2 is SMNVEV (reference sequence). The CDR3 sequence: CANLEQTQYF. As DNA, the CDR3 is TGTGCCAACCTGGAACAGACCCAGTACTTC.

This chain uses TRBV5-6 with TRBJ1-1, with D tentatively TRBD1 (5 bases). Trimming took off 2 bases at V and 13 bases at J, with 12 bases between the two ends. The CDR3 spans 11 residues. Germline V lookup: CDR1 SGHDT, CDR2 YYEEEE. CDR3 sequence reads: CASSLGAGGFF. The CDR3 DNA follows: TGTGCCAGCAGCTTAGGGGCGGGGGGTTTCTTT.

This chain joins TRBV27 and TRBJ2-1; D might be TRBD2 (5 bases). V lost 6 bases, J lost 8 bases, and 14 bases lay in between. Germline V gene sequence: CDR1 MNHEY, CDR2 SMNVEV (reference sequence). This CDR3 is built from 13 residues. DNA of the CDR3: TGTGCCAGCAGGGCAGTTGACGGGGATGAGCAGTTCTTC. The encoded protein is CASRAVDGDEQFF.

There are a few counts of this clone. The rearrangement uses TRBV5-1 and TRBJ2-1; D ambiguous. Trimming removed 0 bases at V and 0 bases at J, with 7 bases between. CDR1 is SGHRS and CDR2 is YFSETQ in the germline V gene. The CDR3 runs 15 residues. CDR3 region: CASSLEIYSYNEQFF. The CDR3, as DNA: TGCGCCAGCAGCTTGGAAATCTACTCCTACAATGAGCAGTTCTTC.

The rearrangement links TRBV30 to TRBJ1-1, with TRBD1 matching 10 bases. The CDR3 consists of 15 residues. Per the germline V gene, CDR1 is GTSNPN and CDR2 is SVGIG (reference sequence). With V trimmed by 4 bases and J by 2 bases, 7 bases remained unmatched. The CDR3 bases are TGTGCCTGGAAAGTGACAGGGGGCGGAAACACTGAAGCTTTCTTT. Protein: CAWKVTGGGNTEAFF.

The chain carries TRBV18 and TRBJ2-5; no definite D call. The length of the CDR3 is 13 residues. Germline V gene lookup returns CDR1 KGHSH and CDR2 LQKENI. Trimming cost V 0 bases and J 2 bases, with 4 bases left between them. The CDR3: CASSPPNQETQYF. The DNA of the CDR3 is TGTGCCAGCTCACCACCGAATCAAGAGACCCAGTACTTC.

This clone was seen once. V is TRBV27 and J is TRBJ1-1; D gene ambiguous. This CDR3 has 13 residues. V was cut by 6 bases and J by 5 bases, with 13 bases left in between. Germline CDR1 and CDR2: MNHEY and SMNVEV (reference sequence). CDR3 in amino acids: CASRDGSMTEAFF. DNA of the CDR3: TGTGCCAGCAGGGACGGGAGTATGACTGAAGCTTTCTTT.

The chain carries TRBV7-9 and TRBJ2-7; D is undetermined. This CDR3 is built from 14 residues. CDR1 and CDR2 from the germline V gene are SEHNR and FQNEAQ (reference sequence). Trimming shortened V by 5 bases and J by 4 bases, and 15 bases separated the two germline ends. In nucleotides, the CDR3 is TGTGCCAGCAGCCCCGGCGATTCTGGGTACGAGCAGTACTTC. Its protein is CASSPGDSGYEQYF.